Described below is a single T cell receptor (beta chain) sequence and its context. Its antigen is unidentified. The data belong to a study of PD-1 blockade in classical Hodgkin lymphoma. Study results and caveats: Patients newly diagnosed and complete responders had comparable baseline diversity.

After autologous stem cell transplantation all patients relapsed, and prior brentuximab vedotin exposure differed between cohorts. Clones were read by immunoSEQ multiplex PCR, and TCRdb kept only the in-frame ones, dropping some. The sample has 35,000 to 45,000 clones, approximately 86% seen once. Germline V gene sequence: CDR1 MNHNS, CDR2 SASEGT. The CDR3 totals 16 residues. V gave up 4 bases and J gave up 6 bases; unmatched junction bases: 6. The sample here was peripheral blood mononuclear cells (PBMCs), taken before the second cycle of nivolumab. This clonotype originated in a human donor with classical Hodgkin lymphoma. The gene calls are TRBV6-1 and TRBJ2-4; 13 bases match TRBD2. The CDR3 spells CASSGGLAGVGNIQYF. The CDR3, as DNA: TGTGCCAGCAGTGGAGGACTAGCGGGAGTCGGAAACATTCAGTACTTC.